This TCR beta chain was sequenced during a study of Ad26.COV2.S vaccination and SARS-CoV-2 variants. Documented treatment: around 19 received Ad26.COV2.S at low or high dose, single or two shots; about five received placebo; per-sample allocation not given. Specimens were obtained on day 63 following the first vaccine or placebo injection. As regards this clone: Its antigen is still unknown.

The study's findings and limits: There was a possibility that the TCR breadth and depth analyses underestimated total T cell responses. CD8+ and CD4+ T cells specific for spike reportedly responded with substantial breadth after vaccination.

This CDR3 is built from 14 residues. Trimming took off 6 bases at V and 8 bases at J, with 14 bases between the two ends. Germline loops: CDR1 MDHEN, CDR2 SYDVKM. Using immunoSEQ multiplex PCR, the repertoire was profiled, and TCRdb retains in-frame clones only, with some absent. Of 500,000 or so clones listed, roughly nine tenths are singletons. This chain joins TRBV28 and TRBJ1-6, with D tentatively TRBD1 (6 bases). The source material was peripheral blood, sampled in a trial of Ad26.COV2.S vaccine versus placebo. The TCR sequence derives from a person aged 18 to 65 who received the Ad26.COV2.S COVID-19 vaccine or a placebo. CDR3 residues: CASSLQGRYSPLHF. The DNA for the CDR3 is TGTGCCAGCAGCCTTCAGGGGCGTTATTCACCCCTCCACTTT.